The 31 T cell receptor beta chains presented below share a single source sample, sequenced in a study of blood T cell repertoires in COVID-19. Profiling relied on immunoSEQ multiplex PCR, and the TCRdb table lists in-frame clones only, not all of them. The sample contains 200,000 to 250,000 clones, around 82% of which appear only once. Sequencing used peripheral blood. Receptors originate from an elderly woman with acute or convalescent COVID-19.

This chain uses TRBV4-2 with TRBJ1-4; D is perhaps TRBD1 (5 bases). This CDR3 comprises 14 residues. Germline assignment: CDR1 LGHNA and CDR2 YNFKEQ. V lost 0 bases and J lost 10, with 12 bases in between. CDR3 coding DNA: TGTGCCAGCAGCCAAGATCTACTGGGGGGAAAACTGTTTTTT. Amino acid sequence: CASSQDLLGGKLFF.

The chain couples TRBV3-1 (or the pseudogene TRBV3-2) to TRBJ1-1; no reliable D call. The germline V and J ends were trimmed by 3 bases and 7 bases, with 12 bases remaining between them. The CDR3 covers 13 residues. CDR1 LGHDT and CDR2 YNNKEL come from the germline V gene (reference sequence). The CDR3: CASSHSKSYEAFF. The DNA of the CDR3 is TGTGCCAGCAGCCACTCCAAGAGCTATGAAGCTTTCTTT.

The rearrangement links TRBV2 to TRBJ2-5, with 11 bases matching TRBD1. Germline CDR1 reads SNHLY; CDR2 reads FYNNEI. V gave up 10 bases and J gave up 4 bases; unmatched junction bases: 8. The CDR3 is 14 residues long. The CDR3: CATEGQGVRETQYF. For the CDR3, the DNA is TGTGCCACCGAGGGACAGGGGGTACGAGAGACCCAGTACTTC.

This clone has a single count. The chain has TRBV28 and TRBJ2-5; D remains ambiguous. Deletions cut 8 bases from V and 2 bases from J, with 12 bases between. Germline V gene sequence: CDR1 MDHEN, CDR2 SYDVKM. The CDR3 spans 13 residues. The CDR3 spells CASAMGVQETQYF. The CDR3 DNA is TGTGCCAGCGCTATGGGCGTTCAAGAGACCCAGTACTTC.

This clone was seen just once. The chain couples TRBV18 to TRBJ1-2, with D possibly TRBD1 on 6 matching bases. The CDR3 is 15 residues long. The V end lost 3 bases, the J end lost 2 bases, and 13 bases lay between the germline ends. The germline CDR1 and CDR2 sequences are KGHSH and LQKENI. In DNA, the CDR3 is TGTGCCAGCTCACCGATGGGGGCAGAGAACTATGGCTACACCTTC. As protein: CASSPMGAENYGYTF.

The chain has TRBV19 and TRBJ2-1; D is possibly TRBD1 (6 bases). The germline gives CDR1 LNHDA, CDR2 SQIVND (reference sequence). This CDR3 region has 15 residues. Trimming cost V 9 bases and J 5 bases, with 20 bases left between them. CDR3 protein: CASSLGAGVHNEQFF. CDR3 coding DNA: TGTGCCAGCTCCCTGGGAGCAGGGGTCCACAATGAGCAGTTCTTC.

This clone was found a few times. This rearrangement joins TRBV12-5 to TRBJ1-5; 7 positions match TRBD1. CDR1 and CDR2 from the germline V gene are LGHNT and FRNRAP. CDR3 length: 17 amino acids. J was trimmed by 0 bases and V by 1 base; bases with no gene match: 6. CDR3 sequence reads: CASGLGQGPSSNQPQHF. In nucleotides, the CDR3 is TGTGCTAGTGGTTTGGGACAGGGACCAAGTAGCAATCAGCCCCAGCATTTT.

The chain couples TRBV9 to TRBJ1-1; no firm D call. The germline V gene has CDR1 SGDLS and CDR2 YYNGEE. The ends were cut back, 5 bases at V and 1 base at J, with 12 bases in the middle. CDR3 length: 14 amino acids. CDR3 residues: CASSARGKNTEAFF. CDR3 nucleotides: TGTGCCAGCAGTGCCCGAGGCAAGAACACTGAAGCTTTCTTT.

The chain recombines TRBV28 with TRBJ1-1; no firm D call. The CDR3 sequence is 13 residues long. Between the trimmed V and J ends, which lost 2 bases and 5 bases, there was a span of 9 bases. Germline values: CDR1 MDHEN, CDR2 SYDVKM. The CDR3 bases are TGTGCCAGCAGTTTAGAAGCCCCAACTGAAGCTTTCTTT. Amino acid sequence: CASSLEAPTEAFF.

The chain links TRBV11-2 to TRBJ2-6, with 9 bases identical to TRBD1. Trimming at V came to 6 bases and at J to 0 bases, leaving 12 bases not matched to a gene. The CDR3 extends over 19 amino acids. Germline CDR1 reads SGHAT; CDR2 reads FQNNGV. Here the CDR3 reads CASRTIRDRDPSGANVLTF. As DNA, the CDR3 is TGTGCCAGCAGAACAATCCGGGACAGGGATCCCTCTGGGGCCAACGTCCTGACTTTC. Combining the CDR3 with reference TRBV11-2 and TRBJ2-6 gives the whole variable domain EAGVAQSPRYKIIEKRQSVAFWCNPISGHATLYWYQQILGQGPKLLIQFQNNGVVDDSQLPKDRFSAERLKGVDSTLKIQPAKLEDSAVYLCASRTIRDRDPSGANVLTFGAGSRLTVL.

The chain is built from TRBV10-2 and TRBJ1-5; TRBD1 matches 10 bases. The CDR3 totals 15 residues. The V gene's germline CDR1 is WSHSY and CDR2 SAAADI. The trim removed 7 bases at V and 1 base at J, leaving 4 bases unmatched. The CDR3: CASKGTGVSNQPQHF. For the CDR3, the DNA is TGCGCCAGCAAGGGGACAGGGGTGAGCAATCAGCCCCAGCATTTT.

The chain combines TRBV7-2 with TRBJ2-3, with 11 bases identical to TRBD2. Germline V gene lookup returns CDR1 SGHTA and CDR2 FQGNSA. V dropped 6 bases and J dropped 4; count of bases not matched to a gene: 6. This CDR3 spans 15 amino acids. The CDR3 nucleotides are TGTGCCAGCAGTCTTAGCGGGGGGGCCGCAGATACGCAGTATTTT. It codes for CASSLSGGAADTQYF.

Details on this clone: One junction end disagrees with the germline gene, perhaps due to a read error. Within the sample, other DNA sequences also encode this same CDR3. The chain combines TRBV6-5 with TRBJ1-1; TRBD1 aligns across 10 bases. The germline CDR1 and CDR2 sequences are MNHEY and SVGAGI. CDR3 length equals 14 residues. The CDR3 spells CASRGQGRNTEAFF. CDR3 in DNA: TGTGCCAGCAGGGGACAGGGGCGGAACACCGAAGCTTTCTTT.

A word on this clone: It may be a read error: a sequence one base away is much more abundant. This chain links TRBV7-2 with TRBJ1-1; D is ambiguous. The CDR3 totals 13 residues. V lost 1 base and J 3 bases, leaving 6 bases between the germline ends. Germline values: CDR1 SGHTA, CDR2 FQGNSA. The CDR3 loop reads CASSLVGDTEAFF. CDR3 DNA: TGTGCCAGCAGCTTAGTCGGGGACACTGAAGCTTTCTTT.

V usage is TRBV9 and J usage is TRBJ1-2; D possibly corresponds to TRBD1 (6 bases). The germline V and J ends were trimmed by 0 bases and 4 bases, with 13 bases remaining between them. Germline V gene data show CDR1 as SGDLS and CDR2 as YYNGEE. The length of the CDR3 is 15 residues. The CDR3 region has the DNA TGTGCCAGCAGCGTAGACCCGGGACAAGGCTATGGCTACACCTTC. Translation gives CASSVDPGQGYGYTF.

The gene calls are TRBV13 and TRBJ2-7; 10 bases line up with TRBD2. Germline-derived CDR1 and CDR2 are PRHDT and FYEKMQ (reference sequence). J lost 2 bases, V lost 6 bases, and 7 bases had no gene match. This CDR3 spans 15 amino acids. This CDR3 reads CASRYTSGEAYEQYF. The CDR3 nucleotides are TGTGCCAGCAGGTATACTAGCGGGGAGGCCTACGAGCAGTACTTC.

This clone is a singleton in its sample. V gene TRBV12-5 combines with J gene TRBJ2-1; 13 nucleotides line up with TRBD2. Losses at the gene ends were 6 bases for V and 4 bases for J; bases not matched to a gene: 3. Germline CDR1 LGHNT, CDR2 FRNRAP. The length of the CDR3 is 15 residues. The CDR3, as DNA: TGTGCTAGTGGCCGGACTAGCGGGGGTTACAATGAGCAGTTCTTC. Translating it yields CASGRTSGGYNEQFF.

This chain links TRBV6-2 or TRBV6-3 with TRBJ1-5; maybe TRBD1 (6 bases). The V end lost 5 bases, the J end lost 3 bases, and 14 bases lay between the germline ends. The CDR3 contains 15 residues. Germline V gene lookup returns CDR1 MNHEY and CDR2 SVGEGT. The CDR3 is CASSGWTVPNQPQHF. The CDR3 DNA sequence: TGTGCCAGCAGTGGGTGGACAGTTCCCAATCAGCCCCAGCATTTT.

CDR3 bases: TGTGCCAGTAGGTTACAGGGGGCCGGCCCGAACACTGAAGCTTTCTTT. This gives the protein CASRLQGAGPNTEAFF. The chain links TRBV19 to TRBJ1-1, with 9 bases matching TRBD1. The germline CDR1 and CDR2 sequences are LNHDA and SQIVND (reference sequence). CDR3 length: 16 amino acids. The V segment lost 6 bases and the J segment 1 base; nucleotides outside the gene matches: 9.

CDR3 sequence reads: CASSQRQGSNQPQHF. CDR3 coding DNA: TGTGCCAGTAGTCAGCGACAGGGTAGCAATCAGCCCCAGCATTTT. The rearrangement uses TRBV19 and TRBJ1-5; 7 nucleotides line up with TRBD1. The CDR3 is 15 amino acids. V lost 5 bases and J lost 0; bases outside the gene matches: 4. Germline CDR1 and CDR2: LNHDA and SQIVND (reference sequence).

This chain joins TRBV19 and TRBJ2-5; TRBD1 is a possible D gene (5 bases). V lost 6 bases and J lost 5, with 10 bases in between. The CDR3 length is 12 residues. Germline V lookup: CDR1 LNHDA, CDR2 SQIVND (reference sequence). CDR3 residues: CASRAGPETQYF. The CDR3 DNA is TGTGCCAGTAGAGCAGGGCCGGAGACCCAGTACTTC.

The rearrangement links TRBV28 to TRBJ1-2; possibly TRBD1 for D (5 bases). The V gene lost 8 bases and the J gene lost 0 bases, with 13 bases spanning the gap. CDR1 is MDHEN and CDR2 is SYDVKM in the germline V gene. This CDR3 is built from 14 residues. The CDR3: CASVGAGANYGYTF. As DNA, the CDR3 is TGTGCCAGCGTAGGGGCGGGAGCTAACTATGGCTACACCTTC.

The CDR3: CASRDRRNTEAFF. The CDR3 bases are TGTGCCAGCAGGGACAGGCGAAACACTGAAGCTTTCTTT. The V and J genes are TRBV6-5 and TRBJ1-1; 7 nucleotides agree with TRBD1. Germline CDR1 is MNHEY and CDR2 is SVGAGI. V was pared by 6 bases and J by 2 bases, with 3 bases of the junction left unmatched. The CDR3 runs to 13 residues.

The chain links TRBV15 to TRBJ1-1; no clear D. The CDR3 sequence is 11 residues long. V lost 4 bases and J lost 6, with 6 bases in between. Germline values: CDR1 LNHNV, CDR2 YYDKDF (reference sequence). In DNA, the CDR3 is TGTGCCACCAGCATCCGGGCTGAAGCTTTCTTT. This encodes CATSIRAEAFF. Looking up the rest from reference TRBV15 and TRBJ1-1 gives the full variable domain: DAMVIQNPRYQVTQFGKPVTLSCSQTLNHNVMYWYQQKSSQAPKLLFHYYDKDFNNEADTPDNFQSRRPNTSFCFLDIRSPGLGDTAMYLCATSIRAEAFFGQGTRLTVV.

This chain connects TRBV7-2 to TRBJ1-6; 10 bases fit TRBD1. Per the germline V gene, CDR1 is SGHTA and CDR2 is FQGNSA. V was clipped by 5 bases and J by 8 bases; unmatched bases: 9. This CDR3 region has 16 residues. Here the CDR3 reads CASSPGSGTGDSPLHF. The CDR3 DNA reads as TGTGCCAGCAGCCCAGGGTCAGGGACAGGGGATTCACCCCTCCACTTT.

This chain joins TRBV7-9 and TRBJ1-2, with D possibly matching TRBD1 (6 bases). V was pared by 3 bases and J by 3 bases, with 14 bases between. Per germline, CDR1 SEHNR and CDR2 FQNEAQ (reference sequence). The CDR3 covers 15 residues. The CDR3 nucleotides read TGTGCCAGCAGCTTCGGGGGGCGAGGTCACTATGGCTACACCTTC. This codes for CASSFGGRGHYGYTF.

This chain links TRBV28 with TRBJ2-5; TRBD2 might be the D (6 bases). This CDR3 is 13 amino acids long. V lost 3 bases and J 5 bases, leaving 10 bases between the germline ends. CDR1 and CDR2 (germline): MDHEN, SYDVKM. The CDR3 DNA follows: TGTGCCAGCAGTTTCGGCGGGGAGGAGACCCAGTACTTC. Protein sequence: CASSFGGEETQYF.

The V gene is TRBV19, the J gene TRBJ2-5; 7 nucleotides agree with TRBD1. Trimming took 2 bases from V and 5 from J; bases not matched to a gene: 5. There are 14 residues in the CDR3. Per the germline V gene, CDR1 is LNHDA and CDR2 is SQIVND (reference sequence). The CDR3 spells CASSIRGREETQYF. CDR3 nucleotide sequence: TGTGCCAGTAGTATAAGGGGGCGCGAGGAGACCCAGTACTTC.

The gene calls are TRBV6-5 and TRBJ1-3; D gene ambiguous. The V end lost 8 bases, the J end lost 3 bases, and 17 bases lay between the germline ends. The CDR3 is 15 amino acids. CDR1 and CDR2 from the germline V gene are MNHEY and SVGAGI. CDR3 loop: CASRPGLSDGNTIYF. Here the CDR3 DNA reads TGTGCCAGCCGGCCAGGACTTTCGGATGGAAACACCATATATTTT.

The CDR3: CASSYRTAFYGYTF. The CDR3 nucleotides read TGTGCCAGCAGTTATCGGACAGCCTTCTATGGCTACACCTTC. The chain is built from TRBV2 and TRBJ1-2, with D perhaps TRBD1 (6 bases). The CDR3 extends over 14 amino acids. Germline V gene lookup returns CDR1 SNHLY and CDR2 FYNNEI. The V and J ends lost 5 bases and 4 bases respectively, with 14 bases between them.

The chain recombines TRBV2 with TRBJ1-2; D possibly corresponds to TRBD1 (5 bases). The V gene lost 11 bases and the J gene lost 4 bases, with 17 bases spanning the gap. From germline, CDR1 is SNHLY and CDR2 FYNNEI. This CDR3 has 13 residues. CDR3 nucleotide sequence: TGTGCCGGCGGGGGGGAGGGACCCTATGGCTACACCTTC. Translated: CAGGGEGPYGYTF.